Each of the 14 T cell receptor beta chains below was sequenced from the same sample in a study of cytomegalovirus exposure and HLA in healthy donors. The PCR used 60 Vbeta and 13 Jbeta primers. Method: immunoSEQ multiplex PCR; TCRdb's copy keeps in-frame clones and lacks some. The sample lists about 160,000 clones, 65% to 80% occurring once. Sequencing was performed on PBMCs. The receptors come from a man in his forties or fifties in good health and CMV-seronegative.

The chain combines TRBV6-5 with TRBJ2-7; 9 positions agree with TRBD1. In germline, CDR1 is MNHEY, CDR2 SVGAGI. The CDR3 length is 15 residues. The trim removed 4 bases at V and 2 bases at J, leaving 6 bases unmatched. Here the CDR3 DNA reads TGTGCCAGCAGTTTCAACCGGGACAGGGCCTACGAGCAGTACTTC. Translating it yields CASSFNRDRAYEQYF.

The chain employs TRBV27 and TRBJ2-1; D may be TRBD2 (5 bases). From germline, CDR1 is MNHEY and CDR2 SMNVEV (reference sequence). Trimming removed 7 bases from V and 2 bases from J, with 15 bases in between. This CDR3 has 15 residues. The CDR3 DNA reads as TGTGCCAGCACCCCCTCCGGACTCCCCTACAATGAGCAGTTCTTC. Residues: CASTPSGLPYNEQFF.

V gene TRBV30 combines with J gene TRBJ2-7, with 12 bases aligning to TRBD2. This CDR3 region has 15 residues. V lost 1 base, J lost 4 bases, and 5 bases stayed unmatched. Germline loops: CDR1 GTSNPN, CDR2 SVGIG (reference sequence). CDR3 loop: CAWSDTSGGMYEQYF. CDR3 nucleotides: TGTGCCTGGAGTGATACTAGCGGGGGGATGTACGAGCAGTACTTC.

The count of this clone is one. CDR3 residues: CASSPRQGREVGAGNTIYF. The CDR3 region has the DNA TGTGCCAGCAGCCCAAGACAGGGAAGGGAGGTCGGAGCTGGAAACACCATATATTTT. This chain connects TRBV9 to TRBJ1-3, with 7 bases matching TRBD1. This CDR3 comprises 19 residues. Germline values: CDR1 SGDLS, CDR2 YYNGEE. With 4 bases clipped from V and 2 bases from J, the junction kept 18 bases outside the gene matches. Supplemented by reference TRBV9 and TRBJ1-3, the full variable domain reads DSGVTQTPKHLITATGQRVTLRCSPRSGDLSVYWYQQSLDQGLQFLIQYYNGEERAKGNILERFSAQQFPDLHSELNLSSLELGDSALYFCASSPRQGREVGAGNTIYFGEGSWLTVV.

The rearrangement joins TRBV5-6 to TRBJ2-7; 7 bases agree with TRBD1. Germline assignment: CDR1 SGHDT and CDR2 YYEEEE. CDR3 length: 14 amino acids. V was clipped by 6 bases and J by 3 bases; unmatched bases: 9. The CDR3 bases are TGTGCCAGCACCTTAGACAGGGTACTCTACGAGCAGTACTTC. Residues: CASTLDRVLYEQYF.

This rearrangement joins TRBV7-2 to TRBJ2-5; D perhaps matches TRBD1 (5 bases). V dropped 1 base and J dropped 5 bases, with 11 bases sitting between them. From germline, CDR1 is SGHTA and CDR2 FQGNSA. The CDR3 covers 14 residues. The CDR3: CASSLVWGRETQYF. The CDR3 DNA follows: TGTGCCAGCAGCTTAGTTTGGGGCAGGGAGACCCAGTACTTC.

This chain joins TRBV30 and TRBJ2-3, with a weak D call TRBD1 (8 bases). CDR3 length equals 16 residues. Per the germline V gene, CDR1 is GTSNPN and CDR2 is SVGIG (reference sequence). Trimming took off 5 bases at V and 3 bases at J, with 21 bases between the two ends. CDR3 DNA: TGTGCCTGGGAACAGGGGGTGGGGGGGGCAACAGATACGCAGTATTTT. It translates to CAWEQGVGGATDTQYF.

This clone has only a few counts. The V and J genes are TRBV9 and TRBJ2-7; 7 bases are shared with TRBD1. The CDR3 spans 15 residues. Germline trimming cut 0 bases from V and 0 bases from J; bases unmatched to any gene: 3. Looked up from germline, CDR1 is SGDLS and CDR2 is YYNGEE. The CDR3 DNA is TGTGCCAGCAGCGTAGTTGGGGACAGCTCCTACGAGCAGTACTTC. It codes for CASSVVGDSSYEQYF.

The V gene is TRBV15, the J gene TRBJ1-2, with TRBD1 identical over 9 bases. The CDR3 loop spans 15 amino acids. Trimming took 5 bases from V and 4 from J; bases not matched to a gene: 8. Germline CDR1 LNHNV, CDR2 YYDKDF (reference sequence). As DNA, the CDR3 is TGTGCCACCAGCGGGGGACAGGGAGTATCCTATGGCTACACCTTC. It yields the protein CATSGGQGVSYGYTF.

The chain's CDR3 is CASQRDRGYQETQYF. For the CDR3, the DNA is TGTGCCAGCCAACGGGACAGGGGATACCAAGAGACCCAGTACTTC. This chain uses TRBV19 with TRBJ2-5, with 10 bases matching TRBD1. CDR1 and CDR2 from the germline V gene are LNHDA and SQIVND (reference sequence). The V and J ends lost 9 bases and 0 bases, in that order; junction bases with no gene match: 7. CDR3 length: 15 amino acids.

The genes are TRBV5-4 and TRBJ2-3, with a possible D match to TRBD1 (6 bases). CDR3 length equals 14 residues. CDR1 is SGHNT and CDR2 is YYREEE in the germline V gene (reference sequence). V was clipped by 0 bases and J by 2 bases, with 7 bases between them. The CDR3 DNA reads as TGTGCCAGCAGCTTGGAGGGGGTCACAGATACGCAGTATTTT. Translating it yields CASSLEGVTDTQYF.

V and J are TRBV30 and TRBJ2-3; D call uncertain. CDR1 GTSNPN and CDR2 SVGIG come from the germline V gene (reference sequence). The V end lost 0 bases, the J end lost 8 bases, and 6 bases lay between the germline ends. This CDR3 comprises 11 residues. This chain's CDR3 is CAWSVRGTQYF. CDR3 sequence (DNA): TGTGCCTGGAGTGTTCGCGGTACGCAGTATTTT.

The chain is built from TRBV6-6 and TRBJ1-2; 7 bases fit TRBD1. The CDR3 has 13 amino acids. Germline V gene sequence: CDR1 MNHNY, CDR2 SVGAGI (reference sequence). The J segment lost 4 bases and the V segment lost 6 bases, leaving 5 bases of the junction unmatched. The CDR3 region has the DNA TGTGCCAGCAGCCCCGGACAGGTCTATGGCTACACCTTC. Its protein product is CASSPGQVYGYTF.

The chain joins TRBV6-6 to TRBJ2-1; 9 bases are a match to TRBD1. The germline CDR1 and CDR2 sequences are MNHNY and SVGAGI (reference sequence). The V gene end was trimmed by 6 bases and the J gene end by 4 bases; junction bases not matched to a gene: 1. This CDR3 region has 13 residues. The CDR3 loop reads CASRDRGYNEQFF. CDR3 nucleotide sequence: TGTGCCAGCAGGGACAGGGGTTACAATGAGCAGTTCTTC.